This paragraph covers one T cell receptor beta chain sequence. There are many counts of this clonotype. Its antigen is currently not known. Base qualities are not recorded, but no much larger clone differs from it by a single base. This specimen belongs to a study of CD8 T cells in ankylosing spondylitis (dated by TCRdb to about 2017). The study in broad terms: The study profiled T cell receptor beta repertoires in healthy donors and ankylosing spondylitis patients to find disease-linked TCR variants. The full study cohort comprised 25 ankylosing spondylitis patients and 85 to 120 healthy donors. Peripheral blood was sampled, and synovial fluid was also collected from ankylosing spondylitis patients. The research as a whole found: A TCR beta motif of eight highly homologous amino acid variants appeared characteristic of blood from ankylosing spondylitis patients. In peripheral blood, the disease-linked clones were found at relatively low frequencies and had a CD8+ phenotype. Some TCR beta motif variants had previously been reported in synovial fluid and blood of reactive arthritis patients, which suggested common disease-initiation mechanisms. The disease-linked clones were reported as significantly enriched in matched synovial fluid samples from ankylosing spondylitis patients.

The sample was run on an Illumina HiSeq 2500. Quantitative 5'-RACE with molecular barcodes was used to prepare TCR beta libraries. Per the source publication's procedure: To identify disease-linked TCR variants, a new computational method was used, one built on a probabilistic model of VDJ rearrangement. In-frame beta chains were kept once TCRdb had trimmed the public reads at Q25 with fastp and called clones with MiXCR. Each entry is one CDR3 protein sequence, shown with its most common DNA and genes. The V and J calls come from TCRdb's annotation, not from the publication. The sample table holds around 890,000 distinct CDR3 sequences, of which roughly 10% were seen once. The ten largest clones take up 0.51% of the sample. Material for sequencing was blood, either unsorted or a sorted T cell fraction (not recorded which). The clonotype comes from a male donor with ankylosing spondylitis.

The CDR3 amino acid sequence is: CASSQGPGGRMYTGELFF. The DNA sequence reads TGCGCCAGCAGCCAAGGTCCTGGTGGGAGGATGTACACCGGGGAGCTGTTTTTT. The chain employs TRBV4-3 and TRBJ2-2; possibly the D gene is TRBD2, per 6 matching bases. Trimming at the junction amounts to 1 base on V and 3 bases on J, and the germline ends lie 18 bases apart. From the germline V gene, CDR1 is LGHNA and CDR2 is YSLEER. CDR3 length: 18 amino acids, cysteine to phenylalanine. The only DNA kept is the CDR3, 54 bases in frame from the first base.